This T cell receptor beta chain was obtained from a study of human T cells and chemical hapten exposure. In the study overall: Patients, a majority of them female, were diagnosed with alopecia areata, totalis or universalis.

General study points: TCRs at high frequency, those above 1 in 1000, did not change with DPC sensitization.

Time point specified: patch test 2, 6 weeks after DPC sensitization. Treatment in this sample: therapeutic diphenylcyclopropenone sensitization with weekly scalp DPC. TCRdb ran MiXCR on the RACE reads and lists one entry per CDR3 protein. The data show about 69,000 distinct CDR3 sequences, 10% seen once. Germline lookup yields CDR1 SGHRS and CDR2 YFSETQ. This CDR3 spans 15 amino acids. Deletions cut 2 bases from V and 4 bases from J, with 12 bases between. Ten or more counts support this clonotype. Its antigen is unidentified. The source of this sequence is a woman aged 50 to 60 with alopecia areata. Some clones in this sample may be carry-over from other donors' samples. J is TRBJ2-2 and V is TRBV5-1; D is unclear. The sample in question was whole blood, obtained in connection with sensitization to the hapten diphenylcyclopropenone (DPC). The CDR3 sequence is CASSLLGSITGELFF. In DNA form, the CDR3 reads TGCGCCAGCAGCTTACTCGGCAGCATCACCGGGGAGCTGTTTTTT.